This TCR beta chain was sequenced in a study of vaccination effects on CD4 cells after COVID-19. CDR3 length equals 13 residues. V dropped 3 bases and J dropped 7 bases, with 12 bases sitting between them. From germline, CDR1 is LGHDT and CDR2 YNNKEL (reference sequence). Clones were read by immunoSEQ multiplex PCR, and TCRdb kept only the in-frame ones, dropping some. The sample records 71,000 or so clones, about 65% being singletons. Ahead of sequencing, the ViraFEST assay grew antigen-specific CD4+ T cells using viral peptide pools. After around 10 days in culture, the CD4+ T cells were isolated. Vaccinees lacked prior SARS-CoV-2 infection and tested negative for nucleocapsid antibodies. In the case of this clone: Its target is not known.

The clonotype was recovered from a human donor who received a COVID-19 vaccine. The rearrangement joins TRBV3-1 (or the pseudogene TRBV3-2) to TRBJ1-1; a possible D gene is TRBD1 (5 bases). The source material was CD4+ T cells from PBMCs cultured with HCoV-OC43 spike peptides, sampled before COVID-19 vaccination. Regarding subset: HCoV-OC43 spike overlapping peptide pool stimulation. The CDR3 reads CASSQRDVIEAFF. Here the CDR3 DNA reads TGTGCCAGCAGCCAGAGGGACGTCATTGAAGCTTTCTTT.